This TCR beta chain was profiled in a study of identical twins. TCRdb processed the 5' RACE reads anew with MiXCR; each CDR3 protein has one entry. The table lists roughly 200,000 distinct CDR3 sequences, 15% to 20% of them singletons, with about 38% in the top ten. The CDR3 totals 16 residues. The V and J ends lost 3 bases and 10 bases respectively, with 22 bases between them. Germline V gene sequence: CDR1 SEHNR, CDR2 FQNEAQ (reference sequence). Study conclusions and caveats: With beta out-of-frame sequences, excess sharing by twins was weaker.

This clonotype has at least ten counts. Its antigen is unidentified. The same data also contributed to another study, on T cells expressing NK-cell markers. That publication notes: TCR beta repertoires came from sorted CD3+CD56+NKG2C+, CD3+CD56+NKG2C- and CD3+CD56-NKG2C+ T cells. Certain NKG2C+ T cell clones were expanded, and their HCMV specificity remained unclear.

The specimen sequenced was CD8+ T cells sorted from blood. This receptor was taken from a woman under 30 in good health. J is TRBJ2-1 and V is TRBV7-9; no firm D call. The CDR3 sequence is CASSFIQTRSVEEQFF. DNA of the CDR3: TGTGCCAGCAGCTTTATACAGACCCGTTCGGTGGAAGAGCAGTTCTTC.